This T cell receptor (beta chain) originates from a study of response to subunit inactivated influenza vaccine. Study results and caveats: Only a handful of new T cells, the authors suggested, are recruited with each seasonal influenza vaccination.

One entry per CDR3 protein, called by TCRdb with MiXCR from the RT-PCR reads. The sample holds more than 700,000 distinct CDR3 sequences, roughly 20% seen once. Trimming pared 1 base from V and 4 bases from J, leaving 16 bases between. CDR1 SEHNR and CDR2 FQNEAQ come from the germline V gene (reference sequence). CDR3 length equals 16 residues. Of note for this clonotype: Its cognate antigen is unknown.

This TCR came from a man between 45 and 60 years old who received an inactivated influenza vaccine. V is TRBV7-9 and J is TRBJ2-5; tentatively, D is TRBD1 (6 bases). The material sequenced was PBMCs from blood, taken 4 to 6 days after vaccination. CDR3 DNA sequence: TGTGCCAGCAGCTTAGTAGTATGGGGGCGCAGAGAGACCCAGTACTTC. Its protein product is CASSLVVWGRRETQYF.